Shown below are 21 T cell receptor beta chains from a single sample sequenced in a study of T-cell memory formation after mild COVID-19. TCRdb re-called the 5' RACE reads through MiXCR, storing one row per CDR3 protein. The sample records more than 150,000 distinct CDR3 sequences, about 21% being singletons. The sequencing sample was made of PBMCs or a T cell subset sorted from them (not recorded which). The receptors come from an adult woman who had mild COVID-19 (a few samples of this study predate the infection). Cell type and time point are not known.

This chain connects TRBV4-1 to TRBJ1-2; the D gene is possibly TRBD1 (6 bases). Between the trimmed V and J ends, which lost 0 bases and 5 bases, there was a span of 13 bases. The germline CDR1 and CDR2 sequences are MGHRA and YSYEKL. The CDR3 extends over 15 amino acids. DNA for the CDR3: TGCGCCAGCAGCCAAGAGGGCGGAACAGGGTATGGCTACACCTTC. It is translated as CASSQEGGTGYGYTF.

By its share, this clonotype is medium-sized. The chain has TRBV19 and TRBJ2-1; TRBD2 is a possible D gene (5 bases). This CDR3 is 13 amino acids long. V lost 0 bases and J 6 bases, leaving 6 bases between the germline ends. CDR1 is LNHDA, CDR2 SQIVND, per germline (reference sequence). CDR3 in amino acids: CASSIDRGNEQFF. The CDR3 region has the DNA TGTGCCAGTAGTATAGATCGGGGCAATGAGCAGTTCTTC.

V and J are TRBV4-1 and TRBJ1-2; no firm D call. The germline V gene has CDR1 MGHRA and CDR2 YSYEKL. V lost 4 bases, J lost 4 bases, and 16 bases lay in between. The CDR3 sequence is 15 residues long. The chain's CDR3 is CASSPAGRVGYGYTF. The CDR3 DNA reads TGCGCCAGCAGCCCAGCAGGTCGGGTCGGCTATGGCTACACCTTC.

V usage is TRBV28 and J usage is TRBJ2-5; D is possibly TRBD2 (6 bases). V lost 8 bases to trimming and J lost 3 bases, with 13 bases between them. In germline, CDR1 is MDHEN, CDR2 SYDVKM. This CDR3 comprises 13 residues. The CDR3 here is CASWSGSKETQYF. The DNA of the CDR3 is TGTGCCAGCTGGAGCGGGTCTAAAGAGACCCAGTACTTC.

This clonotype showed up just a few times. The chain is built from TRBV4-3 and TRBJ2-7, with TRBD2 matching 12 bases. V lost 3 bases to trimming and J lost 3 bases; unmatched junction nucleotides: 9. The CDR3 totals 17 residues. The germline CDR1 and CDR2 sequences are LGHNA and YSLEER. CDR3 sequence (DNA): TGCGCCAGCAGCCAGGAGGGACTAGCGGGCGGATACTACGAGCAGTACTTC. Amino acid sequence: CASSQEGLAGGYYEQYF.

This clonotype was seen repeatedly, ten times or more. This sequence joins TRBV5-1 and TRBJ2-1; D gene uncertain. Germline V gene data show CDR1 as SGHRS and CDR2 as YFSETQ. V was trimmed by 1 base and J by 8 bases, leaving 13 bases between them. The CDR3 covers 14 residues. The CDR3 DNA reads as TGCGCCAGCAGCTTGTTGGCCTCGGCAGATGAGCAGTTCTTC. Translating gives CASSLLASADEQFF.

The chain couples TRBV20-1 to TRBJ2-3; the match to TRBD2 covers 7 bases. Unmatched junction bases numbered 10, after V lost 5 bases and J lost 2 bases. The CDR3 is 15 residues long. The germline V gene encodes CDR1 DFQATT and CDR2 SNEGSKA (reference sequence). CDR3 in amino acids: CSAPKTGGITDTQYF. In DNA form, the CDR3 reads TGCAGTGCTCCCAAGACGGGGGGAATCACAGATACGCAGTATTTT.

J is TRBJ1-1 and V is TRBV6-2 or TRBV6-3; D remains unclear. Germline V lookup: CDR1 MNHEY, CDR2 SVGEGT. Trimming shortened V by 8 bases and J by 5 bases, and 9 bases separated the two germline ends. The CDR3 has 11 amino acids. CDR3 amino acids: CASQGLTEAFF. As DNA, the CDR3 is TGTGCCAGCCAAGGGTTGACTGAAGCTTTCTTT.

Many counts were recorded for this clonotype. The V and J genes are TRBV12-3 or TRBV12-4 and TRBJ2-7, with 7 positions matching TRBD2. The V gene end was trimmed by 0 bases and the J gene end by 1 base; junction bases not matched to a gene: 0. The CDR3 extends over 14 amino acids. In nucleotides, the CDR3 is TGTGCCAGCAGTTTAGCGGGAGGGTCCTACGAGCAGTACTTC. Translating gives CASSLAGGSYEQYF.

This clonotype was recorded many times. The V and J genes are TRBV20-1 and TRBJ2-1; 8 nucleotides line up with TRBD1. V lost 1 base to trimming and J lost 3 bases; unmatched junction nucleotides: 8. CDR3 length: 16 amino acids. Germline-derived CDR1 and CDR2 are DFQATT and SNEGSKA (reference sequence). The CDR3 coding sequence is TGCAGTGCTAGAGCCCAACAGGGGGGTGACTACAATGAGCAGTTCTTC. Translated: CSARAQQGGDYNEQFF.

DNA of the CDR3: TGTGCCAGCAGCTCGGAGCCGGCTGACGGCTATGGCTACACCTTC. It specifies CASSSEPADGYGYTF. The chain employs TRBV7-8 and TRBJ1-2; D not resolved. Germline-derived CDR1 and CDR2 are SGHVS and FQNEAQ. Trimming cost V 4 bases and J 4 bases, with 16 bases left between them. This CDR3 has 15 amino acids.

This clonotype showed up just a few times. The gene calls are TRBV24-1 and TRBJ2-1; 11 bases align to TRBD2. V gave up 3 bases and J gave up 5 bases; unmatched junction bases: 8. Looked up from germline, CDR1 is KGHDR and CDR2 is SFDVKD. There are 17 residues in the CDR3. In DNA, the CDR3 is TGTGCCACCAGTGATACCACTAGCGGGAGTACCCACAATGAGCAGTTCTTC. It specifies CATSDTTSGSTHNEQFF.

This chain's CDR3 is CASSLGIPLGLEAKNEKLFF. CDR3 bases: TGCGCCAGCAGCTTGGGGATTCCATTGGGGTTAGAGGCGAAGAATGAAAAACTGTTTTTT. The V call is TRBV5-1, the J call TRBJ1-4; D gene ambiguous. The V and J ends lost 0 bases and 5 bases respectively, with 26 bases between them. Per germline, CDR1 SGHRS and CDR2 YFSETQ. The CDR3 runs to 20 residues.

The chain links TRBV20-1 to TRBJ1-2; 7 bases are shared with TRBD1. Germline lookup yields CDR1 DFQATT and CDR2 SNEGSKA (reference sequence). The CDR3 totals 15 residues. Unmatched junction bases numbered 12, after V lost 4 bases and J lost 4 bases. The CDR3 region is CSAITHRGMGYGYTF. The CDR3 nucleotides are TGCAGTGCTATAACCCACAGGGGTATGGGCTATGGCTACACCTTC.

This clonotype came up a few times. This chain uses TRBV7-9 with TRBJ1-6, with 8 positions matching TRBD1. Germline V CDR1 and CDR2: SEHNR, FQNEAQ (reference sequence). V lost 5 bases, J lost 8 bases, and 5 bases stayed unmatched. This CDR3 has 14 amino acids. CDR3 sequence (DNA): TGTGCCAGCAGCACGAGACAGGGGTATTCACCCCTCCACTTT. This gives the protein CASSTRQGYSPLHF. Together with reference TRBV7-9 and TRBJ1-6, the CDR3 gives the full variable domain: DTGVSQNPRHKITKRGQNVTFRCDPISEHNRLYWYRQTLGQGPEFLTYFQNEAQLEKSRLLSDRFSAERPKGSFSTLEIQRTEQGDSAMYLCASSTRQGYSPLHFGNGTRLTVT.

The J gene is TRBJ2-7, the V gene TRBV27; D remains ambiguous. V was cut by 5 bases and J by 2 bases, with 16 bases left in between. From germline, CDR1 is MNHEY and CDR2 SMNVEV (reference sequence). This CDR3 has 15 residues. The CDR3 region is CASSTPGGSAYEQYF. CDR3 sequence (DNA): TGTGCCAGCAGTACACCCGGTGGAAGTGCCTACGAGCAGTACTTC.

This clonotype was detected only a few times. The chain links TRBV4-1 to TRBJ1-2; 9 nucleotides agree with TRBD1. CDR3 length: 15 amino acids. From germline, CDR1 is MGHRA and CDR2 YSYEKL. Losses at the gene ends were 2 bases for V and 5 bases for J; bases not matched to a gene: 6. The CDR3 protein is CASSQRGQGGYGYTF. The CDR3 nucleotides are TGCGCCAGCAGCCAAAGGGGACAGGGCGGATATGGCTACACCTTC.

This clonotype was observed a few times. The chain couples TRBV29-1 to TRBJ2-7; D call uncertain. The CDR3 totals 12 residues. Germline V gene sequence: CDR1 SQVTM, CDR2 ANQGSEA. V lost 7 bases, J lost 9 bases, and 19 bases lay in between. CDR3: CSANTPVGWQYF. Written as DNA, the CDR3 is TGCAGCGCGAACACCCCTGTGGGTTGGCAGTACTTC.

V gene TRBV12-3 or TRBV12-4 combines with J gene TRBJ2-7; TRBD1 is a possible D gene (5 bases). V shed 3 bases and J shed 2 bases, with 8 bases lying between them. The CDR3 extends over 13 amino acids. CDR3 sequence (DNA): TGTGCCAGCAGTTTTGCGACAGCCTACGAGCAGTACTTC. This gives the protein CASSFATAYEQYF.

In its sample, this clonotype was seen a few times. The V and J genes are TRBV6-5 and TRBJ2-1; 7 bases line up with TRBD2. Losses at the gene ends were 5 bases for V and 0 bases for J; bases not matched to a gene: 4. Germline CDR1 MNHEY, CDR2 SVGAGI. The CDR3 covers 15 residues. CDR3 coding DNA: TGTGCCAGCAGTATGCTAGCGGCCTCCTACAATGAGCAGTTCTTC. It is translated as CASSMLAASYNEQFF.

The CDR3 loop reads CASSATSGELDTQYF. Written as DNA, the CDR3 is TGTGCCAGCAGTGCGACTAGCGGGGAGTTAGATACGCAGTATTTT. This chain connects TRBV12-3 or TRBV12-4 to TRBJ2-3; TRBD2 matches 11 bases. V lost 5 bases, J lost 5 bases, and 6 bases stayed unmatched. The CDR3 extends over 15 amino acids.